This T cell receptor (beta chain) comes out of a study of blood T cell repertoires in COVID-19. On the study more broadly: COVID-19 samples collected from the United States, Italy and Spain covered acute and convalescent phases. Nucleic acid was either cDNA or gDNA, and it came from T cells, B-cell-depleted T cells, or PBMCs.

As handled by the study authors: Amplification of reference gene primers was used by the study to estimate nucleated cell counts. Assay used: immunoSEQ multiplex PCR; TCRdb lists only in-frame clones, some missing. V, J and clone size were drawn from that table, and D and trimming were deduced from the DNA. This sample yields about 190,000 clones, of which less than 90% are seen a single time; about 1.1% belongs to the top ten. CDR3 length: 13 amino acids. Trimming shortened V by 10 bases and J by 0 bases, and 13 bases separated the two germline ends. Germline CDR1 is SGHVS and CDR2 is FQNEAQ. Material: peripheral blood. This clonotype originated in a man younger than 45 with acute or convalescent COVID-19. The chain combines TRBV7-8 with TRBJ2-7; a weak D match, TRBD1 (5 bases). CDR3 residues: CATTQDISYEQYF. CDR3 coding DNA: TGTGCCACCACGCAGGACATCTCCTACGAGCAGTACTTC. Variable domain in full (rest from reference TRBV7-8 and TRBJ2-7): GAGVSQSPRYKVAKRGQDVALRCDPISGHVSLFWYQQALGQGPEFLTYFQNEAQLDKSGLPSDRFFAERPEGSVSTLKIQRTQQEDSAVYLCATTQDISYEQYFGPGTRLTVT.